These 6 T cell receptor beta chains were all obtained from the same sample, sequenced in a study of shared clonotypes between healthy human individuals. TCRdb's table, derived via immunoSEQ multiplex PCR, lists solely in-frame clones and lacks some. The sample shows some 650,000 clones, almost 97% of them seen only once. The sample consisted of naive CD4+ T cells sorted from blood. As for subset: CD45RA+ positively selected. The receptors were sampled from a woman aged 25-40 years in good health.

The chain joins TRBV7-8 to TRBJ1-2, with 7 bases aligning to TRBD1. J lost 4 bases, V lost 1 base, and 3 bases had no gene match. The CDR3 has 14 residues. Germline assignment: CDR1 SGHVS and CDR2 FQNEAQ. CDR3 region: CASSLGGGGYGYTF. The CDR3 coding sequence is TGTGCCAGCAGCTTAGGAGGGGGCGGCTATGGCTACACCTTC.

The genes are TRBV7-2 and TRBJ1-2, with a possible D match to TRBD1 (6 bases). The CDR3 is 15 amino acids. Germline V gives CDR1 SGHTA, CDR2 FQGNSA. The ends were cut back, 0 bases at V and 0 bases at J, with 8 bases in the middle. The CDR3, as DNA: TGTGCCAGCAGCTTAGCTCGGACAGCTAACTATGGCTACACCTTC. Encoded protein: CASSLARTANYGYTF.

This chain connects TRBV10-2 to TRBJ2-7; TRBD2 might be the D (6 bases). Germline V CDR1 and CDR2: WSHSY, SAAADI. CDR3 length: 13 residues. Trimming removed 6 bases from V and 0 bases from J, with 9 bases in between. The CDR3 DNA reads TGCGCCAGCAGGAATAGCGGCTCCTACGAGCAGTACTTC. Translated, it gives CASRNSGSYEQYF.

V is TRBV11-2 and J is TRBJ2-3; the match to TRBD2 covers 8 bases. CDR3 length: 15 residues. CDR1 SGHAT and CDR2 FQNNGV come from the germline V gene. Unmatched junction bases numbered 4, after V lost 1 base and J lost 4 bases. The CDR3 nucleotides are TGTGCCAGCAGCTTAGTATTGCGGGAGGCAGATACGCAGTATTTT. Protein product: CASSLVLREADTQYF.

The chain has TRBV29-1 and TRBJ2-3; 11 bases are shared with TRBD1. Germline CDR1 and CDR2: SQVTM and ANQGSEA. V shed 3 bases and J 5 bases; nucleotides not matched to a gene: 10. CDR3 length equals 16 residues. CDR3 coding DNA: TGCAGCGTTGAGGGAACCGGGACAGGGGGTTTAGATACGCAGTATTTT. This codes for CSVEGTGTGGLDTQYF.

This clone was seen once. The chain carries TRBV4-1 and TRBJ1-2, with TRBD1 as a possible D gene (5 bases). The germline V and J ends were trimmed by 1 base and 2 bases, with 11 bases remaining between them. Germline lookup yields CDR1 MGHRA and CDR2 YSYEKL. The CDR3 runs to 15 residues. CDR3 residues: CASSQGWGGNYGYTF. The CDR3 DNA reads as TGCGCCAGCAGCCAAGGTTGGGGGGGAAACTATGGCTACACCTTC.